This T cell receptor (beta chain) emerged from a study of T cells after yellow fever vaccination. On the study more broadly: Libraries from low-cell-number fractions were prepared with the SMART-Seq v4 Ultra Low Input RNA kit.

This clonotype was counted at least ten times. The CDR3 has 13 residues. V was clipped by 6 bases and J by 1 base, with 10 bases between them. Germline assignment: CDR1 SGHRS and CDR2 YFSETQ. In making TCR cDNA, 5'RACE template switching added a universal primer site and UMIs to it. TCRdb reanalysed the 5' RACE reads using MiXCR and keeps one entry per CDR3 protein. The table records about 340,000 distinct CDR3 sequences, under 15% of them present only once. This receptor was obtained from a man aged 18 to 30 who received the YFV17D yellow fever vaccine. The material was CD4+ T cells sorted from PBMCs, obtained 15 days after the yellow fever booster vaccination. This chain links TRBV5-1 with TRBJ1-1, with D hard to call. CDR3 loop: CASTLRENTEAFF. The CDR3, as DNA: TGCGCCAGCACCCTTCGGGAGAACACTGAAGCTTTCTTT.